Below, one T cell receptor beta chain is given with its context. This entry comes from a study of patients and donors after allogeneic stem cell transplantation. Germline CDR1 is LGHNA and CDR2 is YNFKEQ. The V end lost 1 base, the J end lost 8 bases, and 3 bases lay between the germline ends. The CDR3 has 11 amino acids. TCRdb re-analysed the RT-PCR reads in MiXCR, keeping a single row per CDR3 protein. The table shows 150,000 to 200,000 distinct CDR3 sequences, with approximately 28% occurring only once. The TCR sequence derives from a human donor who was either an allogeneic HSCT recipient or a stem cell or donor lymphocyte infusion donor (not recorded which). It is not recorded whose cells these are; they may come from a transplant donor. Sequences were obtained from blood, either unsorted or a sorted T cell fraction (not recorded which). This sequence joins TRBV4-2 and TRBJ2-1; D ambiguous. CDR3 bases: TGTGCCAGCAGCCAAGGGGATGAGCAGTTCTTC. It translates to CASSQGDEQFF.